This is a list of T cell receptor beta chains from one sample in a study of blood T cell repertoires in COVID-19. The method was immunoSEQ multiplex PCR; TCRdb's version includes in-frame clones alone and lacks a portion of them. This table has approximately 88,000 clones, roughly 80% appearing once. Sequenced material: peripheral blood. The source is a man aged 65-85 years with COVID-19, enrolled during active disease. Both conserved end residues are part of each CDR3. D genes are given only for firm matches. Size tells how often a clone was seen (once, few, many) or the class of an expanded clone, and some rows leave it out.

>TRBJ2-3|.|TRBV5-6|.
TGTGCCAGCAGCCGCACGACTAGCACAGATACGCAGTATTTT
CASSRTTSTDTQYF
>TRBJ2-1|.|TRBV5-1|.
TGCGCCAGCAGCGTGTGGGCTGCGGGGGCCCAGGATGAGCAGTTCTTC
CASSVWAAGAQDEQFF
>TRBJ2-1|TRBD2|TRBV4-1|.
TGCGCCAGCAGCAGACTAGCGGCCTACAATGAGCAGTTCTTC
CASSRLAAYNEQFF
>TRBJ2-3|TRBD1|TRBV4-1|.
TGCGCCAGCAGCGGTTACAGGGGGCGAGTAGATACGCAGTATTTT
CASSGYRGRVDTQYF
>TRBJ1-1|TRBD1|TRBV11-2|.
TGTGCCAGCAGCCCCCATCGGGACAGGGTGAACACTGAAGCTTTCTTT
CASSPHRDRVNTEAFF
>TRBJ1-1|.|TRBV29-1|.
TGCAGCGTTGTATCCGGTCAAAGAGCTTTCTTT
CSVVSGQRAFF
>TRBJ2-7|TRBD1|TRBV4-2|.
TGTGCCAGCAGGCGAAACCCCGGGACAGATAATTCCTACGAGCAGTACTTC
CASRRNPGTDNSYEQYF
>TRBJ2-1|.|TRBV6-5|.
TGTGCCAGCAGTTACTCACATCCCATCTACAATGAGCAGTTCTTC
CASSYSHPIYNEQFF
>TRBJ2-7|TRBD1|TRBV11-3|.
TGTGCCAGCAGCTCGGGGGGGACAGGGGACGAGCAGTACTTC
CASSSGGTGDEQYF
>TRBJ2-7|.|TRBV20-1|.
TGCAGTGCTGGCCTCTCCTACGAGCAGTACTTC
CSAGLSYEQYF
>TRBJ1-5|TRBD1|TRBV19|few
TGTGCCAGTGGACAGGGGGCGGGTCAGCCCCAGCATTTT
CASGQGAGQPQHF
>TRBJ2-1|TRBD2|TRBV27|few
TGTGCCAGCGGCGAGCGGGGGGGATACAATGAGCAGTTCTTC
CASGERGGYNEQFF
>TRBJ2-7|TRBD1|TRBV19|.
TGTGCCAGTAGTACGCCGGGACAGGGCGTCGAGCAGTACTTC
CASSTPGQGVEQYF
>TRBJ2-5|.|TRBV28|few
TGTGCCAGCAGTTTAAGAGAGCGCCGGTACTTC
CASSLRERRYF
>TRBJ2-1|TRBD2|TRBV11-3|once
TGTGCCAACGGTGCGGGAGGCCGATACAATGAGCAGTTCTTC
CANGAGGRYNEQFF
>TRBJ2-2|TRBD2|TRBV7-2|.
TGTGCCAGCAGCTCAATTACAACTAGCGGGGGCCCCTCCACCGGGGAGCTGTTTTTT
CASSSITTSGGPSTGELFF
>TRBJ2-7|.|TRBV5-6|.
TGTGCCAGCAGCTTCCAGGTCCCTCCCTACGAGCAGTACTTC
CASSFQVPPYEQYF
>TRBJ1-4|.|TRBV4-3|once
TGCGCCAGCAGCCAAGATTCGGGTAATGAAAAACTGTTTTTT
CASSQDSGNEKLFF
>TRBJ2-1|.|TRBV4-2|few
TGTGCCAGCAGCCAAGATGCCGCTATCTTTGGTGAGCAGTTCTTC
CASSQDAAIFGEQFF
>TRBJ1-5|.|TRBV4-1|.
TGCGCCAGCAGCCAGGAGTCAGGGGACCAGCCCCAGCATTTT
CASSQESGDQPQHF
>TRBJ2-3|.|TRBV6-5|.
TGTGCCAGCAGTTACTCACCAGCAGATACGCAGTATTTT
CASSYSPADTQYF
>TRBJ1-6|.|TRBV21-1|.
TGTGCCAGCAGCTACAAGGGGCCGGCCCTACATTCACCCCTCCACTTT
CASSYKGPALHSPLHF
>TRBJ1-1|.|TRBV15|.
TGTGCCACCAGCAGAGAAGGCGGGGCCTATGAAGCTTTCTTT
CATSREGGAYEAFF
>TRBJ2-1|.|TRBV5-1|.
TGCGCCAGCAGCTCCCCCAGGTTTTCGAATGAGCAGTTCTTC
CASSSPRFSNEQFF
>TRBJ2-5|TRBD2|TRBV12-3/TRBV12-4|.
TGTGCCAGCAGAGCGGGAGGAGGAGAGACCCAGTACTTC
CASRAGGGETQYF
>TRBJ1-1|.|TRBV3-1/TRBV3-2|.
TGTGCCAGCCTTGGACAGAGAAGGACTTTCTTT
CASLGQRRTFF
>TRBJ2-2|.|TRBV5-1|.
TGCGCCAGCAGCTTAATATCCAGGGCCGGGGAGCTGTTTTTT
CASSLISRAGELFF
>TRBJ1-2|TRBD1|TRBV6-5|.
TGTGCCAGCAGTTACACCGGGACAGGGGGTCGTGGCTACACCTTC
CASSYTGTGGRGYTF
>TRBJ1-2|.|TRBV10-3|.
TGTGCCATCAGTGAGTCGGGACTCTATGGCTACACCTTC
CAISESGLYGYTF
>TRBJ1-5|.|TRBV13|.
TGTGCCAGCAGCTTAGGCCGGACAGGCAATCAGCCCCAGCATTTT
CASSLGRTGNQPQHF
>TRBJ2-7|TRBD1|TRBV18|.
TGTGCCAGCTCACGACAGGGGGCGTACGAGCAGTACTTC
CASSRQGAYEQYF
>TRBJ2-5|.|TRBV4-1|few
TGCGCCAGCAGCCAAGAAAACAGCCGGGAGACCCAGTACTTC
CASSQENSRETQYF